The 2 T cell receptor beta chains reported below all come from one sample, sequenced in a study of shared clonotypes between healthy human individuals. CD8 cells classed as naive were CD45RO-negative and positively selected for CCR7, excluding terminally differentiated effector memory CD45RA+ cells. Some clones are missing from TCRdb's copy, which holds only in-frame ones; the method was immunoSEQ multiplex PCR. Counted here are roughly 2,000,000 clones, about 95% occurring once; the ten biggest clones make up 1.2%. The sample consisted of naive CD8+ T cells sorted from blood. Receptors were obtained from a man between 18 and 35 years old in good health.

The chain carries TRBV10-2 and TRBJ2-2, with D maybe TRBD1 (5 bases). Germline V gene sequence: CDR1 WSHSY, CDR2 SAAADI. The CDR3 extends over 15 amino acids. Trimming stripped 4 bases from V and 3 bases from J, with 12 bases between. CDR3 nucleotides: TGCGCCAGCAGTGCCCTAGGGGTGGACACCGGGGAGCTGTTTTTT. Amino acids: CASSALGVDTGELFF.

Here the CDR3 DNA reads TGTGCCAGCAGCCCGACCTTACCCAGCACCGGGGAGCTGTTTTTT. Its protein product is CASSPTLPSTGELFF. V and J are TRBV27 and TRBJ2-2; D is undetermined. V shed 6 bases and J shed 4 bases, with 15 bases lying between them. The CDR3 is made up of 15 amino acids. Germline V gives CDR1 MNHEY, CDR2 SMNVEV (reference sequence).